The clone carrying this T cell receptor beta chain has a count of ten or more. Its antigen remains unidentified. The data were taken from a study of CD8 T cells in ankylosing spondylitis. Whole-study findings and limits: In reactive arthritis synovial fluid and blood, some motif variants had been reported before.

MiXCR, run by TCRdb on the 5' RACE reads, gives a single entry per CDR3 protein. The sample shows approximately 90,000 distinct CDR3 sequences, roughly 8.3% of them seen only once. Germline trimming cut 6 bases from V and 2 bases from J; bases unmatched to any gene: 2. From germline, CDR1 is MNHNS and CDR2 SASEGT. The CDR3 is 14 residues long. This clonotype was sampled from a male donor with ankylosing spondylitis or in good health (not recorded which). V is TRBV6-1 and J is TRBJ1-2; 11 bases agree with TRBD1. Material for sequencing was blood, either unsorted or a sorted T cell fraction (not recorded which). The CDR3 DNA reads TGTGCCAGCAGGCGGGACAGGGGGAACTATGGCTACACCTTC. Its translation: CASRRDRGNYGYTF.